The T cell receptor (beta chain) under discussion was sequenced for a study of blood T cell repertoires in COVID-19 (dated by TCRdb to about 2020). Notes on the research overall: The collaborator samples originated in the United States, Italy and Spain and spanned the acute and convalescent phases of COVID-19. The prospective study material was composed of cDNA or gDNA derived from T cells, B-cell-depleted T cells, or PBMCs. Deeply sampled blood TCRbeta repertoires from subjects exposed to, actively infected with, or recovered from COVID-19 were included in the dataset. The repertoires were released in a freely available public database meant as a resource for research on the immune response to SARS-CoV-2. Samples were obtained from the ongoing ImmuneRACE study (first 160 participants) and from 1,254 subjects provided by 6 global collaborators. Nearly every sample came with metadata listing a de-identified subject ID, COVID-19 status, age in years and sex. Where available, HLA class I and class II types were obtained from metadata supplied by the sample provider rather than from assay-based typing.

In the case of this clone: Its antigen target is currently unknown. No quality values exist for individual bases; no much larger clone is one base distant.

The germline V gene encodes CDR1 MDHEN and CDR2 SYDVKM. The CDR3 starts with the cysteine, ends with the phenylalanine, and has 16 residues. Only CDR3 DNA is held: 48 bases, read in frame from base 1. Trimming accounts for 6 bases at V and 1 base at J, while the number of junction bases matched to no gene is 10. The immunoSEQ Assay, a bias-controlled multiplex PCR, was used to amplify TCRbeta CDR3 regions from genomic DNA. As for how the authors treated the data: Nucleated cell counts per sample were estimated from amplification of reference gene primers within the assay. To quantify the absolute abundance of each unique TCRbeta CDR3 rearrangement, sequence reads were collapsed and filtered. For each sample, productive Simpson clonality was calculated as the square root of Simpson's diversity index over productive rearrangements. The source is immuneACCESS, and TCRdb retained only in-frame sequences with V and J called. Part of the clones is not carried over; for the studies checked, unresolved V genes explain less than half of this, and the remainder is unexplained. The V and J calls and the clone size are those of that table, but D and trimming were determined from the DNA. The sample table shows approximately 150,000 clones, and 75% to 90% are seen once. The ten largest clones add up to 10% to 15% of the sample.

General findings and caveats noted by the study authors: Clinical and demographic metadata were provided uncurated, with the amount varying by source and participant.

In Seattle, one collaborating source enrolled patients while the infection was active and tracked those patients longitudinally over the course of disease. Whole blood was collected in K2EDTA tubes by collaborating institutions according to the institutions' own protocols. For TCRbeta analysis, collaborators shipped samples in one of three forms: frozen whole blood, isolated PBMCs, or DNA extracted from either of those sample types. This sequence originates from a man younger than 30 with COVID-19, enrolled during active disease. In this chain, TRBV28 is recombined with TRBJ2-7, and 9 junctional nucleotides match TRBD2. The sequencing sample was made of peripheral blood. The CDR3 corresponds to CASSLTKTSGSYEQYF. The bases read TGTGCCAGCAGCTTAACGAAGACTAGCGGTTCCTACGAGCAGTACTTC.